The 2 T cell receptor beta chains below were found in one sample sequenced in a study of CD8+CD57+ T cells in acquired aplastic anemia (dated by TCRdb to 2016 to 2019). Sequenced using an Illumina HiSeq 2000. Genomic DNA served as template for TCR beta VDJ combination and CDR3 sequence profiling. TCRdb applied fastp at Q25 and MiXCR to the public reads, then kept only in-frame beta chains. Duplicate CDR3 protein sequences are folded into a single record with the most common DNA and genes. The sample table contains 150,000 to 200,000 distinct CDR3 sequences; only one count was recorded for 50% to 65% of them. The biggest ten clones account for 40% to 50% of the sample. The patients picked for sequencing were ones in whom flow cytometry had shown an expansion of CD8+CD57+ cells. Sequenced material: sorted CD4+, CD8+, or CD8+CD57+ T cells (not recorded which) from PBMCs. These receptor sequences come from a human donor with aplastic anemia.

The CDR3, as DNA: TGTGCCAGTAGGAAGGGGACAGGGGAGTCACCCCTCCACTTT. Translated: CASRKGTGESPLHF. The chain couples TRBV19 to TRBJ1-6; 10 bases agree with TRBD1. Germline loops: CDR1 LNHDA, CDR2 SQIVND (reference sequence). J was trimmed by 10 bases and V by 6 bases; bases with no gene match: 6. The CDR3 loop spans 14 amino acids.

This clonotype was counted many times. The chain has TRBV19 and TRBJ1-2; D is uncertain. The V and J ends lost 5 bases and 1 base respectively, with 14 bases between them. Germline values: CDR1 LNHDA, CDR2 SQIVND (reference sequence). CDR3 length equals 15 residues. The CDR3 is CASSPGSRGNYGYTF. CDR3 sequence (DNA): TGTGCCAGTAGTCCCGGTTCCCGGGGTAACTATGGCTACACCTTC.